The rows below give T cell receptor beta chains drawn from one sample of a study of T-cell memory formation after mild COVID-19. One entry per CDR3 protein results from TCRdb running MiXCR on the 5' RACE reads. The sample has approximately 290,000 distinct CDR3 sequences, 7.5% to 9.5% seen once; the top ten hold around a fifth. Specimen: PBMCs or a T cell subset sorted from them (not recorded which). Receptors were obtained from a young man who had mild COVID-19 (a few samples of this study predate the infection). Cell type and time point are not known. CDR3s include the opening cysteine and the closing phenylalanine or tryptophan. D genes are given only for firm matches. The listing skips clone size in some rows; elsewhere it reads once, few, many or a size class.

v_call: TRBV5-1
clone_size: NA
d_call: TRBD1
j_call: TRBJ2-7
cdr3_nt: TGCGCCAGCGGCACCTGGGACAGGGCCGACCGAGAGCAGTACTTC
cdr3_aa: CASGTWDRADREQYF

v_call: TRBV5-1
clone_size: few
d_call: TRBD2
j_call: TRBJ2-7
cdr3_nt: TGCGCCACCCCCCCGGAGGTAGCGGGGGAATTCTCCTACGAGCAGTACTTC
cdr3_aa: CATPPEVAGEFSYEQYF

v_call: TRBV9
clone_size: few
d_call: TRBD1
j_call: TRBJ1-2
cdr3_nt: TGTGCCAGCAGCAAACAAAACAGGGGGCCTAACTATGGCTACACCTTC
cdr3_aa: CASSKQNRGPNYGYTF

v_call: TRBV6-5
clone_size: many
d_call: NA
j_call: TRBJ1-1
cdr3_nt: TGTGCCAGCATGGGGAACACTGAAGCTTTCTTT
cdr3_aa: CASMGNTEAFF

v_call: TRBV12-3/TRBV12-4
clone_size: many
d_call: NA
j_call: TRBJ2-1
cdr3_nt: TGTGCCAGCAGCCGGGACACTGGCTCCTACAATGAGCAGTTCTTC
cdr3_aa: CASSRDTGSYNEQFF

v_call: TRBV5-1
clone_size: NA
d_call: NA
j_call: TRBJ2-1
cdr3_nt: TGCGCCAGCACCTTGGCGGCTAACAACTACAATGAGCAGTTCTTC
cdr3_aa: CASTLAANNYNEQFF

v_call: TRBV5-1
clone_size: many
d_call: NA
j_call: TRBJ2-3
cdr3_nt: TGCGCCAGCAGCTTGGAGGCCGATACGCAGTATTTT
cdr3_aa: CASSLEADTQYF

v_call: TRBV18
clone_size: many
d_call: NA
j_call: TRBJ1-2
cdr3_nt: TGTGCCAGCTCACCAAACAGGGACGGCTATGGCTACACCTTC
cdr3_aa: CASSPNRDGYGYTF

v_call: TRBV5-6
clone_size: many
d_call: TRBD1
j_call: TRBJ1-6
cdr3_nt: TGTGCCAGCAGCTTGCAGGGGGTCTCACCCCTCCACTTT
cdr3_aa: CASSLQGVSPLHF

v_call: TRBV15
clone_size: NA
d_call: TRBD2
j_call: TRBJ2-3
cdr3_nt: TGTGCCACCAGCAGGGGAACCAACAGACTAGCGAGCACAGATACGCAGTATTTT
cdr3_aa: CATSRGTNRLASTDTQYF

v_call: TRBV7-2
clone_size: NA
d_call: NA
j_call: TRBJ2-7
cdr3_nt: TGTGCCAGTGGGGGGACAGTCTCCTACGAGCAGTACTTC
cdr3_aa: CASGGTVSYEQYF

v_call: TRBV28
clone_size: NA
d_call: NA
j_call: TRBJ2-2
cdr3_nt: TGTGCCAGCTTATACACCGGGGAGCTGTTTTTT
cdr3_aa: CASLYTGELFF

v_call: TRBV27
clone_size: few
d_call: TRBD1
j_call: TRBJ2-1
cdr3_nt: TGTGCCAGCAGTTTAACACAGGGGGCGCAGGTCAATGAGCAGTTCTTC
cdr3_aa: CASSLTQGAQVNEQFF

v_call: TRBV6-7
clone_size: NA
d_call: NA
j_call: TRBJ1-1
cdr3_nt: TGTGCCAGCAGTTACTATTCGGGGGAGGACACTGAAGCTTTCTTT
cdr3_aa: CASSYYSGEDTEAFF

v_call: TRBV10-3
clone_size: NA
d_call: TRBD1
j_call: TRBJ1-1
cdr3_nt: TGTGCCATCAGGGGACAGGTCGGTAACACTGAAGCTTTCTTT
cdr3_aa: CAIRGQVGNTEAFF

v_call: TRBV20-1
clone_size: NA
d_call: TRBD1
j_call: TRBJ1-5
cdr3_nt: TGCAGTGCTAGGGGACAGGGAGGCAATCAGCCCCAGCATTTT
cdr3_aa: CSARGQGGNQPQHF

v_call: TRBV7-8
clone_size: NA
d_call: NA
j_call: TRBJ2-5
cdr3_nt: TGTGCCAGCAGCCCCCGTGAGCAAGAGACCCAGTACTTC
cdr3_aa: CASSPREQETQYF

v_call: TRBV7-2
clone_size: many
d_call: TRBD2
j_call: TRBJ2-3
cdr3_nt: TGTGCCAGCAGCTTTCGAGCGGGGAACACAGATACGCAGTATTTT
cdr3_aa: CASSFRAGNTDTQYF

v_call: TRBV7-9
clone_size: NA
d_call: NA
j_call: TRBJ2-5
cdr3_nt: TGTGCCAGCAGCTTCCCGGGGTTCAGCGAGACCCAGTACTTC
cdr3_aa: CASSFPGFSETQYF

v_call: TRBV5-4
clone_size: NA
d_call: NA
j_call: TRBJ1-2
cdr3_nt: TGTGCCAGCAGCTTGGGCGACAGCCCGTATGGCTACACCTTC
cdr3_aa: CASSLGDSPYGYTF

v_call: TRBV29-1
clone_size: few
d_call: NA
j_call: TRBJ1-1
cdr3_nt: TGCAGCGCCGCCGGTGGGGGGCTTACTGAAGCTTTCTTT
cdr3_aa: CSAAGGGLTEAFF

v_call: TRBV7-6
clone_size: NA
d_call: NA
j_call: TRBJ2-5
cdr3_nt: TGTGCCAGCAGCCTACTGAGAGGCGAGACCCAGTACTTC
cdr3_aa: CASSLLRGETQYF

v_call: TRBV15
clone_size: NA
d_call: NA
j_call: TRBJ2-2
cdr3_nt: TGTGCCACCAGCAGGGGGAAGAACACCGGGGAGCTGTTTTTT
cdr3_aa: CATSRGKNTGELFF

v_call: TRBV6-2/TRBV6-3
clone_size: few
d_call: NA
j_call: TRBJ2-1
cdr3_nt: TGTGCCAGCAGTTACCTGAAGGGTACCTACAATGAGCAGTTCTTC
cdr3_aa: CASSYLKGTYNEQFF

v_call: TRBV5-5
clone_size: few
d_call: NA
j_call: TRBJ1-1
cdr3_nt: TGTGCCAGCAGCCCGCGGAAACCTATGAACACTGAAGCTTTCTTT
cdr3_aa: CASSPRKPMNTEAFF

v_call: TRBV5-1
clone_size: few
d_call: NA
j_call: TRBJ1-4
cdr3_nt: TGCGCCAGCAGCCCAGGGGAGACTGTTAATGAAAAACTGTTTTTT
cdr3_aa: CASSPGETVNEKLFF

v_call: TRBV4-3
clone_size: NA
d_call: NA
j_call: TRBJ2-7
cdr3_nt: TGCGCCAGCAGCCCTCGGGACACACAGTACGAGCAGTACTTC
cdr3_aa: CASSPRDTQYEQYF

v_call: TRBV15
clone_size: NA
d_call: NA
j_call: TRBJ1-2
cdr3_nt: TGTGCCACCAGCAGAACTCTGAGCGATGGCTACACCTTC
cdr3_aa: CATSRTLSDGYTF

v_call: TRBV7-8
clone_size: few
d_call: NA
j_call: TRBJ2-6
cdr3_nt: TGTGCCAGCAGCCAAAACCCTGGGGCCAACGTCCTGACTTTC
cdr3_aa: CASSQNPGANVLTF

v_call: TRBV15
clone_size: many
d_call: NA
j_call: TRBJ1-2
cdr3_nt: TGTGCCACCAGCAGAGATAGGGGATCCTATGGCTACACCTTC
cdr3_aa: CATSRDRGSYGYTF

v_call: TRBV5-1
clone_size: NA
d_call: NA
j_call: TRBJ2-7
cdr3_nt: TGCGCCAGCAGCCCTGGAAGTGACTACGAGCAGTACTTC
cdr3_aa: CASSPGSDYEQYF

v_call: TRBV7-9
clone_size: many
d_call: NA
j_call: TRBJ2-1
cdr3_nt: TGTGCCAGCGGAGGGAATATCGATGAGCAGTTCTTC
cdr3_aa: CASGGNIDEQFF

v_call: TRBV4-1
clone_size: NA
d_call: NA
j_call: TRBJ1-2
cdr3_nt: TGCGCCAGCAGCCATGCCGGGACAAGGGCCTATGGCTACACCTTC
cdr3_aa: CASSHAGTRAYGYTF

v_call: TRBV27
clone_size: few
d_call: NA
j_call: TRBJ1-2
cdr3_nt: TGTGCCAGCAGTTTACAGGGAGGGTCGGACTATGGCTACACCTTC
cdr3_aa: CASSLQGGSDYGYTF

v_call: TRBV4-3
clone_size: few
d_call: NA
j_call: TRBJ1-4
cdr3_nt: TGCGCCAGCAGCCAAGATAATGAAAAACTGTTTTTT
cdr3_aa: CASSQDNEKLFF

v_call: TRBV20-1
clone_size: many
d_call: NA
j_call: TRBJ2-2
cdr3_nt: TGCAGTGCTTATAAGAACCCCGGGGAGCTGTTTTTT
cdr3_aa: CSAYKNPGELFF

v_call: TRBV12-3/TRBV12-4
clone_size: NA
d_call: TRBD2
j_call: TRBJ2-3
cdr3_nt: TGTGCCAGCAGCCCCCGCCCAGCGGGGGGGCCAGATACGCAGTATTTT
cdr3_aa: CASSPRPAGGPDTQYF

v_call: TRBV5-5
clone_size: many
d_call: NA
j_call: TRBJ2-2
cdr3_nt: TGTGCCAGCAGCTTCGGGGCCAACACCGGGGAGCTGTTTTTT
cdr3_aa: CASSFGANTGELFF

v_call: TRBV12-3/TRBV12-4
clone_size: few
d_call: TRBD1
j_call: TRBJ2-1
cdr3_nt: TGTGCCAGCACCTCTAGACAGGGGGCGCTGAGGGATGAGCAGTTCTTC
cdr3_aa: CASTSRQGALRDEQFF

v_call: TRBV20-1
clone_size: NA
d_call: TRBD1
j_call: TRBJ1-5
cdr3_nt: TGCAGTGCCATCGCCGGACAGGGTGTAAAACAGCCCCAGCATTTT
cdr3_aa: CSAIAGQGVKQPQHF

v_call: TRBV6-5
clone_size: many
d_call: NA
j_call: TRBJ2-1
cdr3_nt: TGTGCCAGCAGTTACGTTCGCTCCCCCGGACCCTACAATGAGCAGTTCTTC
cdr3_aa: CASSYVRSPGPYNEQFF

v_call: TRBV28
clone_size: NA
d_call: TRBD1
j_call: TRBJ1-2
cdr3_nt: TGTGCCAGCAGTTTCCCAGGGGGCGCTGGCTACACCTTC
cdr3_aa: CASSFPGGAGYTF

v_call: TRBV5-5
clone_size: many
d_call: NA
j_call: TRBJ2-3
cdr3_nt: TGTGCCAGCAGCTTAAGGGGGGTAAGCACAGATACGCAGTATTTT
cdr3_aa: CASSLRGVSTDTQYF

v_call: TRBV4-2
clone_size: many
d_call: TRBD2
j_call: TRBJ2-7
cdr3_nt: TGTGCCAGCAGCCAAGGTTACCCGGGGGGGCTCGACGAGCAGTACTTC
cdr3_aa: CASSQGYPGGLDEQYF

v_call: TRBV5-1
clone_size: many
d_call: NA
j_call: TRBJ2-2
cdr3_nt: TGCGCCAGCAGCTTGCGCGGTGAAAACACCGGGGAGCTGTTTTTT
cdr3_aa: CASSLRGENTGELFF

v_call: TRBV5-8
clone_size: few
d_call: NA
j_call: TRBJ2-3
cdr3_nt: TGTGCCAGCAGCTTGTGGGGGGTGAGCACAGATACGCAGTATTTT
cdr3_aa: CASSLWGVSTDTQYF

v_call: TRBV11-2
clone_size: many
d_call: NA
j_call: TRBJ2-2
cdr3_nt: TGTGCCAGCAGCGGTTTGTACACCGGGGAGCTGTTTTTT
cdr3_aa: CASSGLYTGELFF